Presented here are 16 T cell receptor beta chains from one specimen sequenced in a study of T cell responses to AZD1222 COVID-19 vaccine. Clones were read by immunoSEQ multiplex PCR, and TCRdb kept only the in-frame ones, dropping some. The table shows roughly 160,000 clones, with approximately 87% occurring only once. Sample: peripheral blood, taken 28 days after the second AZD1222 dose. The receptors here all came from an adult who received the AZD1222 COVID-19 vaccine.

This clone is a singleton in its sample. A read error may account for a junction end that differs from germline. The V gene is TRBV19, the J gene TRBJ1-5; D is unclear. This CDR3 comprises 18 residues. CDR1 is LNHDA, CDR2 SQIVND, per germline (reference sequence). CDR3 in DNA: TGTGCCAGTAGTACCCTCCAAGGAGTCCTTGGTAGCGATCAGCCCCAGCATTTT. The encoded protein is CASSTLQGVLGSDQPQHF.

This clone was seen just once. The chain joins TRBV6-5 to TRBJ2-3, with TRBD1 identical over 10 bases. V lost 6 bases to trimming and J lost 10 bases; unmatched junction nucleotides: 13. This CDR3 region has 15 residues. Looked up from germline, CDR1 is MNHEY and CDR2 is SVGAGI. The CDR3 spells CASSLGTGERSSQYF. CDR3 in DNA: TGTGCCAGCAGCCTTGGGACAGGGGAAAGAAGTTCGCAGTATTTT.

This chain links TRBV6-5 with TRBJ2-2; weak D call: TRBD2 (5 bases). The CDR3 totals 13 residues. Germline assignment: CDR1 MNHEY and CDR2 SVGAGI. Trimming removed 6 bases from V and 4 bases from J, with 9 bases in between. The CDR3 spells CASRTGSTGELFF. The CDR3 DNA reads as TGTGCCAGCAGGACGGGGAGCACCGGGGAGCTGTTTTTT.

The chain combines TRBV3-1 (or the pseudogene TRBV3-2) with TRBJ1-2; TRBD1 is a possible D gene (5 bases). Germline-derived CDR1 and CDR2 are LGHDT and YNNKEL (reference sequence). The CDR3 consists of 15 residues. V shed 3 bases and J shed 0 bases, with 11 bases lying between them. CDR3 region: CASSHGGKANYGYTF. For the CDR3, the DNA is TGTGCCAGCAGCCATGGGGGGAAGGCTAACTATGGCTACACCTTC.

The chain is built from TRBV11-2 and TRBJ2-1; 7 bases line up with TRBD2. The ends lost 4 bases at V and 2 bases at J; junction bases unmatched: 5. This CDR3 contains 15 residues. CDR1 and CDR2 (germline): SGHAT, FQNNGV. CDR3 sequence: CASSWASGAYNEQFF. The DNA of the CDR3 is TGTGCCAGCAGCTGGGCTAGCGGAGCCTACAATGAGCAGTTCTTC.

This rearrangement joins TRBV2 to TRBJ2-7; tentative D call: TRBD1 (7 bases). The V end was cut by 2 bases, the J end by 3 bases, with 11 bases between. The germline CDR1 and CDR2 sequences are SNHLY and FYNNEI. The CDR3 is made up of 14 amino acids. Here the CDR3 DNA reads TGTGCCAGCAGTGAACAGGGGGGTGGCTACGAGCAGTACTTC. Residues: CASSEQGGGYEQYF. The full variable domain, its missing parts supplied by reference TRBV2 and TRBJ2-7, is EPEVTQTPSHQVTQMGQEVILRCVPISNHLYFYWYRQILGQKVEFLVSFYNNEISEKSEIFDDQFSVERPDGSNFTLKIRSTKLEDSAMYFCASSEQGGGYEQYFGPGTRLTVT.

This clone has more than one count but fewer than ten. This chain links TRBV6-5 with TRBJ2-3; D gene uncertain. Trimming removed 2 bases from V and 3 bases from J, with 9 bases in between. CDR3 length: 14 amino acids. The germline gives CDR1 MNHEY, CDR2 SVGAGI. The CDR3 coding sequence is TGTGCCAGCAGTTACGTTGCTTTGACAGATACGCAGTATTTT. It codes for CASSYVALTDTQYF.

CDR3 amino acids: CSVDPGRLMNTEAFF. DNA of the CDR3: TGCAGCGTTGACCCCGGACGCCTGATGAACACTGAAGCTTTCTTT. V and J are TRBV29-1 and TRBJ1-1, with D uncertain. The CDR3 is 15 amino acids. The germline CDR1 and CDR2 sequences are SQVTM and ANQGSEA. V was pared by 3 bases and J by 0 bases, with 14 bases between.

This rearrangement joins TRBV12-5 to TRBJ1-5; 7 bases agree with TRBD1. J was trimmed by 4 bases and V by 4 bases; bases with no gene match: 10. The CDR3 is made up of 16 amino acids. In germline, CDR1 is LGHNT, CDR2 FRNRAP. This chain's CDR3 is CASGSVPGGFNQPQHF. The CDR3, as DNA: TGTGCTAGTGGTTCCGTCCCAGGGGGATTTAATCAGCCCCAGCATTTT.

V and J are TRBV23-1 and TRBJ1-5, with D possibly being TRBD1 (5 bases). TRBV23-1 is identified as an open reading frame with a role that is uncertain. This CDR3 is 16 amino acids long. Trimming pared 2 bases from V and 7 bases from J, leaving 18 bases between. CDR3 in amino acids: CASSQTAQGGGQPQHF. The DNA of the CDR3 is TGCGCCAGCAGTCAAACGGCTCAGGGAGGCGGGCAGCCCCAGCATTTT.

This chain uses TRBV7-9 with TRBJ2-7, with D uncertain. The CDR3 has 12 residues. The germline gives CDR1 SEHNR, CDR2 FQNEAQ (reference sequence). Trimming cost V 7 bases and J 2 bases, with 9 bases left between them. CDR3 bases: TGTGCCAGCACCTTCGAAACCTACGAGCAGTACTTC. Translating gives CASTFETYEQYF.

This clone was counted once. The chain has TRBV25-1 and TRBJ1-2, with unresolved D. This CDR3 contains 13 residues. Trimming took off 5 bases at V and 4 bases at J, with 11 bases between the two ends. In germline, CDR1 is MGHDK, CDR2 SYGVNS. CDR3 in DNA: TGTGCCAGCAGTCCCCGTGGAACCTATGGCTACACCTTC. It specifies CASSPRGTYGYTF.

The chain employs TRBV30 and TRBJ2-7, with D unresolved. The CDR3 is made up of 12 amino acids. Germline-derived CDR1 and CDR2 are GTSNPN and SVGIG (reference sequence). With 1 base removed from V and 5 bases from J, the gap between germline ends came to 9 bases. CDR3: CAWSGNVDEQYF. The CDR3 DNA is TGTGCCTGGAGTGGGAACGTAGACGAGCAGTACTTC.

The gene calls are TRBV5-1 and TRBJ1-1; TRBD1 is a possible D gene (6 bases). CDR3 length: 17 residues. CDR1 and CDR2 from the germline V gene are SGHRS and YFSETQ. Trimming pared 4 bases from V and 0 bases from J, leaving 19 bases between. CDR3 sequence reads: CASSKTPQGPLNTEAFF. CDR3 in DNA: TGCGCCAGCAGCAAAACTCCGCAGGGGCCGTTGAACACTGAAGCTTTCTTT.

This rearrangement joins TRBV5-8 to TRBJ1-5; 10 positions agree with TRBD1. V gave up 3 bases and J gave up 6 bases; unmatched junction bases: 6. The CDR3 has 15 residues. The germline gives CDR1 SGHTS, CDR2 YDEGEE. The DNA for the CDR3 is TGTGCCAGCAGCTCCCCGGGACAGGGGTTTCAGCCCCAGCATTTT. It yields the protein CASSSPGQGFQPQHF. Based on the CDR3 plus reference TRBV5-8 and TRBJ1-5, the full variable domain is EAGVTQSPTHLIKTRGQQATLRCSPISGHTSVYWYQQALGLGLQFLLWYDEGEERNRGNFPPRFSGRQFPNYSSELNVNALELEDSALYLCASSSPGQGFQPQHFGDGTRLSIL.

The chain recombines TRBV29-1 with TRBJ1-1, with D perhaps TRBD1 (5 bases). Germline assignment: CDR1 SQVTM and CDR2 ANQGSEA. The CDR3 length is 13 residues. Deletions cut 6 bases from V and 3 bases from J, with 14 bases between. CDR3 in amino acids: CSVGSGGYTEAFF. CDR3 DNA sequence: TGCAGCGTGGGGTCGGGGGGTTACACTGAAGCTTTCTTT.